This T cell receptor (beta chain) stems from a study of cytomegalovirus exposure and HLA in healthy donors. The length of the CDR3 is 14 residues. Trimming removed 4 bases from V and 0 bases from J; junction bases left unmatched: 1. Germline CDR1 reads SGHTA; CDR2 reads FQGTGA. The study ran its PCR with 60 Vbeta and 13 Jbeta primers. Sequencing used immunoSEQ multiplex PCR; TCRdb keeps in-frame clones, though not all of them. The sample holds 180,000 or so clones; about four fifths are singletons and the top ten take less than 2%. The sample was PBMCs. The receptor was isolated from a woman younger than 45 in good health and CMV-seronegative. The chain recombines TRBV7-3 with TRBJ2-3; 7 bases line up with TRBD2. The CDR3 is CASSSRGSTDTQYF. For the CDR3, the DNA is TGTGCCAGCAGCTCGCGGGGGAGCACAGATACGCAGTATTTT.